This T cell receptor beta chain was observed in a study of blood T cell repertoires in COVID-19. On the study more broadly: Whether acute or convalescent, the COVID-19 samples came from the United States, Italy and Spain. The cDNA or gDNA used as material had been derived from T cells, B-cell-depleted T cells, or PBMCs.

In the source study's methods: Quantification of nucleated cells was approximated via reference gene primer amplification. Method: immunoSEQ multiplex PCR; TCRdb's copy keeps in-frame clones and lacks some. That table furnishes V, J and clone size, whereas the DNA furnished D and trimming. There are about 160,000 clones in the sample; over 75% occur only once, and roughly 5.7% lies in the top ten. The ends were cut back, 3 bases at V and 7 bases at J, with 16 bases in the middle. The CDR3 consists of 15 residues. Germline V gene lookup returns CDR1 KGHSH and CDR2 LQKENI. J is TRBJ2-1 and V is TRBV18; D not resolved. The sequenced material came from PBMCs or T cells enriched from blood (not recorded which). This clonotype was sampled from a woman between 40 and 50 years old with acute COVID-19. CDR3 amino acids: CASSPTASSANEQFF. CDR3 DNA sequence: TGTGCCAGCTCACCTACGGCTAGTTCGGCGAATGAGCAGTTCTTC.